The 2 T cell receptor beta chains below come from one sample, sequenced in a study of T cells in localized non-small cell lung cancer. The table came from immunoSEQ multiplex PCR; TCRdb's copy has only in-frame clones and leaves some out. The profile shows over 25,000 clones, roughly 91% of them singletons. Sequencing used peripheral blood, obtained before any cancer treatment. The receptors were gathered from a woman aged 35 to 75 with stage I lung adenocarcinoma.

The rearrangement uses TRBV6-5 and TRBJ1-6; 11 nucleotides line up with TRBD1. J was trimmed by 7 bases and V by 6 bases; bases with no gene match: 5. Germline V gene data show CDR1 as MNHEY and CDR2 as SVGAGI. The CDR3 contains 15 residues. Here the CDR3 reads CASSRTGGRNSPLHF. CDR3 sequence (DNA): TGTGCCAGCAGCCGGACAGGGGGCAGGAATTCACCCCTCCACTTT.

The CDR3 region has the DNA TGCGCCAGCAGCTTGGCCCTGGATGAGCAGTTCTTC. It encodes CASSLALDEQFF. V gene TRBV5-1 combines with J gene TRBJ2-1; the D is unclear. The CDR3 contains 12 residues. Trimming pared 0 bases from V and 8 bases from J, leaving 6 bases between. Germline-derived CDR1 and CDR2 are SGHRS and YFSETQ.